The clone carrying this TCR beta chain was found a few times. The antigen is not known. These data originate in a study of vaccination effects on CD4 cells after COVID-19. Study as a whole: Participants were given two doses of BNT162b2 or mRNA-1273 vaccine. At 16 days and one week before vaccination, two convalescent patients gave samples.

This CDR3 spans 15 amino acids. Between the trimmed V and J ends, which lost 0 bases and 1 base, there was a span of 9 bases. Germline CDR1 LGHDT, CDR2 YNNKEL (reference sequence). Sequencing followed a ViraFEST assay step that expanded antigen-specific CD4+ T cells with viral peptide pools. The culture ran for approximately 10 days before CD4+ T cells were isolated. Documented for the person is a PCR-confirmed SARS-CoV-2 infection occurring between March and December 2020. Sequencing was performed with immunoSEQ multiplex PCR; in TCRdb, only in-frame clones are kept and a portion is missing. The table includes fewer than 25,000 clones, about 72% detected once.

The input for sequencing was CD4+ T cells from PBMCs cultured with SARS-CoV-2 spike peptides, taken before COVID-19 vaccination. J is TRBJ1-2 and V is TRBV3-1 (or the pseudogene TRBV3-2); no firm D call. This TCR was recovered from a human donor who had a prior SARS-CoV-2 infection. The CDR3 DNA reads as TGTGCCAGCAGCCAAGACGGGCGGTTTAACTATGGCTACACCTTC. This translates into CASSQDGRFNYGYTF.